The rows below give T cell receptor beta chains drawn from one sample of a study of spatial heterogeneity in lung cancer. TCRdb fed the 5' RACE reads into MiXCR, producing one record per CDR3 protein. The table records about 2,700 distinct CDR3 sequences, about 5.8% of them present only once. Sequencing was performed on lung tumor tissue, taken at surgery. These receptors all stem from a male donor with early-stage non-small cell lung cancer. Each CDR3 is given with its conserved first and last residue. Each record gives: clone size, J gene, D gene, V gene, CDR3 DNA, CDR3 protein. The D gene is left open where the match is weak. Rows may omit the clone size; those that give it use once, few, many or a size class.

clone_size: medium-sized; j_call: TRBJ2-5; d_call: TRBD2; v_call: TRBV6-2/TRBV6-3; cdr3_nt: TGTGCCAGCAGCAATAGCGGGAGGGACCAGTACTTC; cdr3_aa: CASSNSGRDQYF
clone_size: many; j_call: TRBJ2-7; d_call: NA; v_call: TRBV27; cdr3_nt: TGTGCCAGCAGTCCTTCCTTGGGGGCGAGCTCCTACGAGCAGTACTTC; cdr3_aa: CASSPSLGASSYEQYF
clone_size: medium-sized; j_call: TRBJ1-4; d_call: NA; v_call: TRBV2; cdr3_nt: TGTGCCAGCGGGGGGGGAGCGAGGGAAAAACTGTTTTTT; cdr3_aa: CASGGGAREKLFF
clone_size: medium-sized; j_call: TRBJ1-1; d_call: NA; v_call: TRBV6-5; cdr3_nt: TGTGCCAGCATCCCCCTTTCTTGGGGCACTGAAGCTTTCTTT; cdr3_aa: CASIPLSWGTEAFF
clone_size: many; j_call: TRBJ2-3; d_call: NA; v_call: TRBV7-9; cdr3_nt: TGTGCCAGCAGCTTAGATTGGGCTAGCAGGAAAGATACGCAGTATTTT; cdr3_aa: CASSLDWASRKDTQYF
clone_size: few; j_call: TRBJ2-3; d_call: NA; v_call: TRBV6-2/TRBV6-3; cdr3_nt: TGTGCCAGCAGTTACGCGGGCGGCTATTACTCTAGCACAGATACGCAGTATTTT; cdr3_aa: CASSYAGGYYSSTDTQYF
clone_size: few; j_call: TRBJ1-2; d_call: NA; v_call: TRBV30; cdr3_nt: TGTGCCTGGAGTCTACAGGCGGGTTCTCTGTATGGCTACACCTTC; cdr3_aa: CAWSLQAGSLYGYTF
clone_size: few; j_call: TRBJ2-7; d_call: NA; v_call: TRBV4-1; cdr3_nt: TGCGCCAGCAGCTTTCGGACGGCGTCCTACGAGCAGTACTTC; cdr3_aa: CASSFRTASYEQYF
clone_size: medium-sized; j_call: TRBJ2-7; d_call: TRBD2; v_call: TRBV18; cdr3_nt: TGTGCCAGCTCACGGCTAGCGGGAGCGGGGGACGAGCAGTACTTC; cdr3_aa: CASSRLAGAGDEQYF
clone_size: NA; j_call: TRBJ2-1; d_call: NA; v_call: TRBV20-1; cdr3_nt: TGCAGTGCTAGAGATCGAAGTTGGACTCGCTCCTACAATGAGCAGTTCTTC; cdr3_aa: CSARDRSWTRSYNEQFF
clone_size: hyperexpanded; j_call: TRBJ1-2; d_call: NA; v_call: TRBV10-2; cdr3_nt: TGCGCCAGCAGTGGTGGAGACCGCTTCTCTGGCTACACCTTC; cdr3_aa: CASSGGDRFSGYTF
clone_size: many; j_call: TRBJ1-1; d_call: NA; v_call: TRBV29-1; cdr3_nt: TGCAGCGTTGGGCAAAGGACGAACACTGAAGCTTTCTTT; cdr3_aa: CSVGQRTNTEAFF
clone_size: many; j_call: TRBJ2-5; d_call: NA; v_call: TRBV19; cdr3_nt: TGTGCCAGTAGTCCACTACGATTTAGACTCCAAGAGACCCAGTACTTC; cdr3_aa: CASSPLRFRLQETQYF
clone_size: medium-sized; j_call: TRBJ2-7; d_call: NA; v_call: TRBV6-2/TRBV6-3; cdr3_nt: TGTGCCAGCAGTCATCGGGCCGCCCCTGCGTACGAGCAGTACTTC; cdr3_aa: CASSHRAAPAYEQYF
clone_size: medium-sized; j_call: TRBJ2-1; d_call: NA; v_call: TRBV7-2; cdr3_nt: TGTGCCAGCAGCCCTGGACCAAACAATGAGCAGTTCTTC; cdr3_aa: CASSPGPNNEQFF
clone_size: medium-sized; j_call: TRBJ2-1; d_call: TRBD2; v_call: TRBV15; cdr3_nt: TGTGCCACCAGCCCTTTATTTTTAGCGGGAGGCTACAATGAGCAGTTCTTC; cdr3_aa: CATSPLFLAGGYNEQFF
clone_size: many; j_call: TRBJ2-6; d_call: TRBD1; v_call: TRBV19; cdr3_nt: TGTGCCAGTAGTATGGCGGGACAGGGGGCCGGTGGGGCCAACGTCCTGACTTTC; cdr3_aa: CASSMAGQGAGGANVLTF
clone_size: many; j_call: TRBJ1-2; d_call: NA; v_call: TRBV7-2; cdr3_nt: TGTGCCAGCAGCACACAGGGACCCTATGGCTACACCTTC; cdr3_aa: CASSTQGPYGYTF
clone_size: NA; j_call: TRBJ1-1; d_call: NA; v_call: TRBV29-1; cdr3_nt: TGCAGCGCAAGGGTGCAGGTGAACACTGAAGCTTTCTTT; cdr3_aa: CSARVQVNTEAFF
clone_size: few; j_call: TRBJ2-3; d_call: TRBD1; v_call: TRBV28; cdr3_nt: TGTGCCAGCAGTTTAAGGGGGACAGGGGGAGATACGCAGTATTTT; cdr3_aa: CASSLRGTGGDTQYF
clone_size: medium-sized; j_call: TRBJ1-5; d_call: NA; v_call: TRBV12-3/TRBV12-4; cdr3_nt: TGTGCCAGCAGTTTAAGGGACGGCCGGGAGCCCCAGCATTTT; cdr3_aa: CASSLRDGREPQHF
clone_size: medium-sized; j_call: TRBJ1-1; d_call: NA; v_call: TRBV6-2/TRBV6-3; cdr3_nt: TGTGCCAGCATCGGACGGGAGGGCACTGAAGCTTTCTTT; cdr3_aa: CASIGREGTEAFF
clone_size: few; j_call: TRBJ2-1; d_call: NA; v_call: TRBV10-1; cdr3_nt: TGCGCCAGCAGTGAGCCAGGGGTTCGTGAGCAGTTCTTC; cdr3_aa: CASSEPGVREQFF
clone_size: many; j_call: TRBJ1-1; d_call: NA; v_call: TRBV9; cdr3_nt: TGTGCCAGCAGCCGTGGGGGTAATGAAGCTTTCTTT; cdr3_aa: CASSRGGNEAFF
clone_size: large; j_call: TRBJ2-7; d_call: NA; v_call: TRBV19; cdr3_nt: TGTGCCAGTAGTATTCGGGACGGAGCCTACGAGCAGTACTTC; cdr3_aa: CASSIRDGAYEQYF
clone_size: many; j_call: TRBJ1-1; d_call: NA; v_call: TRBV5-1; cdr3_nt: TGCGCCAGCAGCTTCAGGGTAATGAACACTGAAGCTTTCTTT; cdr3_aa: CASSFRVMNTEAFF
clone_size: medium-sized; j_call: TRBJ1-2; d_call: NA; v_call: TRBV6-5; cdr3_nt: TGTGCCAGCAGTTACGGCTCCCCGCTCCACGGGGGCTACACCTTC; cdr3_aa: CASSYGSPLHGGYTF
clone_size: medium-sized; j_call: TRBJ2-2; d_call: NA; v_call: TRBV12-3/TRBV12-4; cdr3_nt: TGTGCCAGCAGTGACAGGAACACCGGGGAGCTGTTTTTT; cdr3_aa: CASSDRNTGELFF
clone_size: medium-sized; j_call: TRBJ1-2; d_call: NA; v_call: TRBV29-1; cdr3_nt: TGCAGCGTTGCCCAGGGCGGCGGCTACACCTTC; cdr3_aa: CSVAQGGGYTF
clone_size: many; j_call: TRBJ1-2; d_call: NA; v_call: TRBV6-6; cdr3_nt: TGTGCCAGCAGTCCGGTAGAGCGAACCATCTATGGCTACACCTTC; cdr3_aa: CASSPVERTIYGYTF
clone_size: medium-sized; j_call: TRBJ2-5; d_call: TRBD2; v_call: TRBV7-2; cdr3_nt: TGTGCCAGCAGCTTCCCCGGGAGGGTCGAGACCCAGTACTTC; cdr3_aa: CASSFPGRVETQYF
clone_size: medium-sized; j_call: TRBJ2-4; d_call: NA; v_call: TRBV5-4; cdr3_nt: TGTGCCAGCAGCTTGGAATATGCCAAAAACATTCAGTACTTC; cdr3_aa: CASSLEYAKNIQYF